This T cell receptor beta chain appears in the sequencing data of a study of CD8 T cells in ankylosing spondylitis. This clonotype was recorded a few times. Its matching antigen is unknown. The study's findings and limits: Before this, some motif variants had been reported in reactive arthritis synovial fluid and blood.

Germline V gene sequence: CDR1 DFQATT, CDR2 SNEGSKA (reference sequence). This CDR3 comprises 14 residues. V lost 2 bases and J lost 0, with 10 bases in between. MiXCR was run by TCRdb on the 5' RACE reads, yielding one entry per CDR3 protein. The table includes about 90,000 distinct CDR3 sequences, roughly 30% detected once. Sequenced: blood, either unsorted or a sorted T cell fraction (not recorded which). The clonotype was recovered from a male donor with ankylosing spondylitis or in good health (not recorded which). The chain employs TRBV20-1 and TRBJ1-1; no definite D call. The CDR3 DNA follows: TGCAGTGCTAGACAGTTCCTCATGAACACTGAAGCTTTCTTT. Translating it yields CSARQFLMNTEAFF.